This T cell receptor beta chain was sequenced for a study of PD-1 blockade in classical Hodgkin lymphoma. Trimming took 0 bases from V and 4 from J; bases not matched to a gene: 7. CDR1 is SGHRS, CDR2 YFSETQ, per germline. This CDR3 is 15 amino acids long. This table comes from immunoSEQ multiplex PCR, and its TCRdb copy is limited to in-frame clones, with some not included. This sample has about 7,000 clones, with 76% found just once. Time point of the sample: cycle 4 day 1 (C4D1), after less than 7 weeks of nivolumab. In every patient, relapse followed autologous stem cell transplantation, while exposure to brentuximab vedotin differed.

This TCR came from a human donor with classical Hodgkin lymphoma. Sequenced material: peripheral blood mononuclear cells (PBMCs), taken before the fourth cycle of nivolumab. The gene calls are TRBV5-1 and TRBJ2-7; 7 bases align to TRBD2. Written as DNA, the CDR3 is TGCGCCAGCAGCTTGGATGCTAGCGGCTCTTACGAGCAGTACTTC. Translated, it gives CASSLDASGSYEQYF.